Listed here are 6 T cell receptor beta chains from one sample, sequenced in a study of T cells after yellow fever vaccination. Via MiXCR, TCRdb re-called the 5' RACE reads, giving one row per CDR3 protein. The data contain 27,000 or so distinct CDR3 sequences, roughly 4.5% of them singletons. Here the sequenced sample was PBMCs, either bulk or a sorted T-cell subset (CD4+, CD8+, memory, or dextramer-sorted; not recorded which), taken on the day of the yellow fever booster vaccination. These receptors came from a man between 18 and 29 years old who received the YFV17D yellow fever vaccine.

The chain is built from TRBV6-1 and TRBJ1-6; TRBD1 aligns across 8 bases. The CDR3 covers 14 residues. Trimming removed 6 bases from V and 7 bases from J; junction bases left unmatched: 5. Germline CDR1 and CDR2: MNHNS and SASEGT. CDR3 in amino acids: CASSRDRSNSPLHF. The DNA of the CDR3 is TGTGCCAGCAGCCGGGACAGGTCAAATTCACCCCTCCACTTT.

This clonotype was seen a few times. This sequence joins TRBV3-2 and TRBJ1-2. TRBV3-2 is an annotated pseudogene. The CDR3 consists of 15 residues. CDR3 in DNA: TGTGCCAGCACACGATCGGCGGGGGGCCACTATGGCTACACCTTC. It specifies CASTRSAGGHYGYTF.

This clonotype was observed at least ten times. The chain employs TRBV7-9 and TRBJ1-2; D gene uncertain. The germline V and J ends were trimmed by 5 bases and 2 bases, with 18 bases remaining between them. Germline CDR1 is SEHNR and CDR2 is FQNEAQ (reference sequence). The CDR3 contains 16 residues. CDR3 amino acids: CASSRLSHGENYGYTF. CDR3 DNA: TGTGCCAGCAGCCGTCTTTCCCACGGGGAAAACTATGGCTACACCTTC.

This clonotype was seen at least ten times. The V and J genes are TRBV6-5 and TRBJ2-2; D is undetermined. Germline CDR1 reads MNHEY; CDR2 reads SVGAGI. Trimming stripped 7 bases from V and 7 bases from J, with 10 bases between. CDR3 length equals 12 residues. The CDR3 is CASTPNNGELFF. The CDR3 region has the DNA TGTGCCAGCACTCCAAATAACGGGGAGCTGTTTTTT.

This clonotype has ten or more counts. V gene TRBV20-1 combines with J gene TRBJ2-3; 14 nucleotides agree with TRBD2. Unmatched junction bases numbered 15, after V lost 5 bases and J lost 5 bases. Germline V CDR1 and CDR2: DFQATT, SNEGSKA (reference sequence). This CDR3 has 18 amino acids. The CDR3, as DNA: TGCAGTGCTTACCGGACTAGCGGGGGGTCTGGCGGTGGAGATACGCAGTATTTT. Protein sequence: CSAYRTSGGSGGGDTQYF.

This clonotype was detected ten times or more. The rearrangement uses TRBV5-6 and TRBJ2-7, with D possibly TRBD2 on 6 matching bases. V was pared by 3 bases and J by 1 base, with 17 bases between. Germline CDR1 reads SGHDT; CDR2 reads YYEEEE. The CDR3 sequence is 16 residues long. CDR3 amino acids: CASSSWRAGNSYEQYF. The CDR3, as DNA: TGTGCCAGCAGCTCATGGAGGGCAGGGAATTCCTACGAGCAGTACTTC.